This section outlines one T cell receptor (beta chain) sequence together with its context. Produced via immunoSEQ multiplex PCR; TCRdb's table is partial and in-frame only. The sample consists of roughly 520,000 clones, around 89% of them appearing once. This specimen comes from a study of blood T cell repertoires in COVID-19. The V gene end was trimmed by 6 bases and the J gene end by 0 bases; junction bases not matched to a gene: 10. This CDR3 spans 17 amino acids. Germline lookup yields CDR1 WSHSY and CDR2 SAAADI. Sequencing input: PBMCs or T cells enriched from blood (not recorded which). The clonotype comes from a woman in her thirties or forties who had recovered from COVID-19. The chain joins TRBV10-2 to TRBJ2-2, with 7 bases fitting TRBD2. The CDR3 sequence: CASRGGRAGTNTGELFF. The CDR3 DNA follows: TGCGCCAGCAGGGGGGGGAGAGCGGGAACGAACACCGGGGAGCTGTTTTTT.